Below, one T cell receptor beta chain is given with its context. Its antigen remains unidentified. The data derive from a study of identical twins. Points from the study as a whole: These conclusions were based on statistical analysis (cross-sectional, not following the same donors).

Unique molecular identifiers were present on the cDNA, and a universal primer site came from template switching. Each CDR3 protein is one row after TCRdb ran MiXCR on the 5' RACE reads. The sample has around 960,000 distinct CDR3 sequences, 9% to 15% seen once. J was trimmed by 8 bases and V by 5 bases; bases with no gene match: 8. The CDR3 is made up of 14 amino acids. Germline CDR1 and CDR2: SGHTA and FQGTGA. The same sample was also studied in work on yellow fever vaccine responses in identical twins. That study adds: The T cell response to vaccination in identical twins was reportedly partly convergent and partly personalized.

The chain recombines TRBV7-3 with TRBJ2-1; 8 bases align to TRBD2. This TCR was sampled from a woman aged 18-29 years in good health. Sample: PBMCs. The CDR3 sequence is CASSAVAGMYEQFF. CDR3 sequence (DNA): TGTGCCAGCAGCGCCGTAGCGGGAATGTATGAGCAGTTCTTC.